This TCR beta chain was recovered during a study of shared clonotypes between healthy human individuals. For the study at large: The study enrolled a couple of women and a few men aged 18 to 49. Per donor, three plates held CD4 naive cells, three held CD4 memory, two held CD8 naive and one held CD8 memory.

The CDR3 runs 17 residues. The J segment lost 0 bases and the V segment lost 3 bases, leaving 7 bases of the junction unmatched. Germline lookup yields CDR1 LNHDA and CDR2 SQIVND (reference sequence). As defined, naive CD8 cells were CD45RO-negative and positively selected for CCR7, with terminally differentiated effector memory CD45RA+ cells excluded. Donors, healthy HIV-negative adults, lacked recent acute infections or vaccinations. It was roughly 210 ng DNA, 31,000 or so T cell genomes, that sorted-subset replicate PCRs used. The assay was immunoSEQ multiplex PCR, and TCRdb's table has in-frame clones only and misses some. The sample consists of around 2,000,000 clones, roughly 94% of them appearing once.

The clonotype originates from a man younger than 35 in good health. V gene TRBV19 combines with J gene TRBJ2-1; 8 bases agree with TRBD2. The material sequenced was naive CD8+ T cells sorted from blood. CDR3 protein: CASSIVPGLVSYNEQFF. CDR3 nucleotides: TGTGCCAGTAGTATTGTACCGGGACTAGTCTCCTACAATGAGCAGTTCTTC. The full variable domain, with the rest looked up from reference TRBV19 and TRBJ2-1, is DGGITQSPKYLFRKEGQNVTLSCEQNLNHDAMYWYRQDPGQGLRLIYYSQIVNDFQKGDIAEGYSVSREKKESFPLTVTSAQKNPTAFYLCASSIVPGLVSYNEQFFGPGTRLTVL.